This TCR beta chain is drawn from a study of metastatic and nonmetastatic thyroid tumors. The study's findings and limits: Across blood and tumor, TCR beta diversity in malignant thyroid tumors was reportedly significantly higher than in benign nodules.

From the PCR reads, TCRdb re-called clones with MiXCR. Seen here are some 16,000 clones, 24% observed once, and the top ten hold around 7.7%. The entire patient cohort was treatment-naive prior to thyroid surgery. This clone has more than one count but fewer than ten. The antigen is undetermined. Germline V lookup: CDR1 MNHNS, CDR2 SASEGT. V was pared by 7 bases and J by 2 bases, with 14 bases between. This CDR3 is 14 amino acids long. The sequencing input was tumor tissue. The sequence was collected from a female donor with papillary thyroid cancer or a benign thyroid nodule (not recorded which). Some clones in this sample may be carry-over from other donors' samples. V is TRBV6-1 and J is TRBJ2-5, with D possibly matching TRBD1 (5 bases). Here the CDR3 DNA reads TGTGCCAGCACTCCAGGGTCCCAACAAGAGACCCAGTACTTC. Translation: CASTPGSQQETQYF.